A selection of T cell receptor beta chains follows, all from one sample in a study of Ad26.COV2.S vaccination and SARS-CoV-2 variants. The protocol was immunoSEQ multiplex PCR, while the TCRdb copy is restricted to in-frame clones and leaves out a portion. Of about 680,000 clones detected, around 89% appear once; the ten largest clones hold nearly 1.5%. The specimen comprised peripheral blood, sampled in a trial of Ad26.COV2.S vaccine versus placebo. All receptors come from a person aged 18-65 years who received the Ad26.COV2.S COVID-19 vaccine or a placebo. Each CDR3 is given with its conserved first and last residue. The D gene is left open where the match is weak. Rows give clone size only sometimes, using once, few, many, or a class for an expanded clone.

size	V	J	D	CDR3	DNA
few	TRBV10-3	TRBJ1-6	.	CAISPRLHSSPLHF	TGTGCCATCAGTCCCAGACTTCATAGTTCACCCCTCCACTTT
once	TRBV5-1	TRBJ1-1	.	CASSSTGTGTEAFF	TGCGCCAGCAGCTCCACAGGGACGGGCACTGAAGCTTTCTTT
.	TRBV2	TRBJ1-5	.	CASSSSRGNQPQHF	TGTGCCAGCAGCTCGTCCAGGGGCAATCAGCCCCAGCATTTT
few	TRBV4-3	TRBJ2-7	.	CASSQGVYYYEQYF	TGCGCCAGCAGCCAAGGTGTTTACTACTACGAGCAGTACTTC
.	TRBV7-9	TRBJ1-6	.	CASSLQDSPLHF	TGTGCCAGCAGCTTACAGGATTCACCCCTCCACTTT
.	TRBV24-1	TRBJ1-1	.	CATSAGRDTEAFF	TGTGCCACCAGTGCGGGGAGGGACACTGAAGCTTTCTTT
.	TRBV21-1	TRBJ2-5	.	CASRPPVCYAETQYF	TGTGCCAGCAGACCCCCCGTCTGCTATGCAGAGACCCAGTACTTC
.	TRBV15	TRBJ1-3	TRBD1	CATSFRGGIAGNTIYF	TGTGCCACCAGCTTCAGGGGGGGCATCGCTGGAAACACCATATATTTT
.	TRBV10-1	TRBJ2-2	TRBD2	CASSASGRAANTGELFF	TGCGCCAGCAGTGCTAGCGGGAGGGCCGCGAACACCGGGGAGCTGTTTTTT
.	TRBV19	TRBJ1-2	.	CASSRDFSSRYGYTF	TGTGCCAGTAGTAGAGATTTTTCGAGTCGCTATGGCTACACCTTC
.	TRBV5-1	TRBJ1-1	.	CASSFALNTEAFF	TGCGCCAGCAGCTTCGCCCTGAACACTGAAGCTTTCTTT
.	TRBV30	TRBJ1-5	.	CAWSEGYQPQHF	TGTGCCTGGAGTGAAGGGTATCAGCCCCAGCATTTT
.	TRBV10-2	TRBJ2-3	TRBD2	CASSEAGGTRTDTQYF	TGCGCCAGCAGTGAGGCCGGGGGGACCCGCACAGATACGCAGTATTTT
.	TRBV7-8	TRBJ1-1	TRBD1	CASSLTGTGGTEAFF	TGTGCCAGCAGCTTAACCGGGACAGGGGGGACTGAAGCTTTCTTT
.	TRBV3-1/TRBV3-2	TRBJ2-2	.	CASSPLTAYTGELFF	TGTGCCAGCAGCCCTTTGACAGCCTACACCGGGGAGCTGTTTTTT
.	TRBV19	TRBJ1-1	.	CASSIPRGRESEAFF	TGTGCCAGTAGTATCCCCCGGGGGCGAGAATCTGAAGCTTTCTTT
.	TRBV7-2	TRBJ1-6	TRBD1	CASSVGDSSLMGILALHF	TGTGCCAGCAGCGTTGGGGACAGCTCATTAATGGGAATCTTAGCCCTCCACTTT
.	TRBV4-3	TRBJ2-3	TRBD2	CASSQFSGGDTDTQYF	TGCGCCAGCAGCCAATTTAGCGGGGGTGACACAGATACGCAGTATTTT
once	TRBV9	TRBJ2-1	TRBD2	CASSASGAYNEQFF	TGTGCCAGCAGCGCTAGCGGGGCCTACAATGAGCAGTTCTTC
.	TRBV15	TRBJ2-1	TRBD2	CATSSGFGIYNEQFF	TGTGCCACCAGTAGCGGGTTCGGGATATACAATGAGCAGTTCTTC
few	TRBV5-1	TRBJ2-7	.	CASSSVGDGGYEQYF	TGCGCCAGCAGCTCCGTGGGGGACGGGGGCTACGAGCAGTACTTC
.	TRBV25-1	TRBJ2-5	.	CASSEEVRGTQYF	TGTGCCAGCAGTGAGGAGGTTCGGGGGACCCAGTACTTC
.	TRBV2	TRBJ1-1	.	CASSVKGDTEAFF	TGTGCCAGCAGTGTAAAGGGGGACACTGAAGCTTTCTTT
.	TRBV19	TRBJ2-1	TRBD1	CASQRGLNNEQFF	TGTGCCAGTCAGAGGGGGCTAAACAATGAGCAGTTCTTC
.	TRBV5-6	TRBJ1-3	.	CASSPLGGRGNTIYF	TGTGCCAGCAGCCCGCTGGGTGGGAGAGGAAACACCATATATTTT
.	TRBV4-1	TRBJ1-4	TRBD1	CASSSQQGAGEKLFF	TGCGCCAGCAGCAGCCAGCAGGGGGCGGGCGAAAAACTGTTTTTT
.	TRBV11-2	TRBJ2-7	.	CASSLTLQGSEQYF	TGTGCCAGCAGCTTGACCCTGCAGGGGTCCGAGCAGTACTTC
.	TRBV28	TRBJ1-2	.	CASSLNTFTEDYGYTF	TGTGCCAGCAGTTTGAACACCTTCACGGAAGATTATGGCTACACCTTC
.	TRBV11-3	TRBJ2-4	.	CASRGGRFQYF	TGTGCCAGCAGGGGGGGTCGGTTTCAGTACTTC